This T cell receptor beta chain was identified during a study of blood T cell repertoires in COVID-19. Here immunoSEQ multiplex PCR was the method, and the copy in TCRdb shows in-frame clones only, minus some. The table shows approximately 150,000 clones, with about 83% occurring only once. The germline CDR1 and CDR2 sequences are LGHNA and YNFKEQ. V was clipped by 0 bases and J by 3 bases, with 21 bases between them. The CDR3 is 18 residues long. Sequencing was done on a sample of peripheral blood. The chain recombines TRBV4-2 with TRBJ2-7; the D gene is possibly TRBD2 (7 bases). The source is a human donor in a cohort sampled during active COVID-19. The CDR3 bases are TGTGCCAGCAGCCAAGAAGTGTCGGGGGGCCCAAATTTCTACGAGCAGTACTTC. Encoded protein: CASSQEVSGGPNFYEQYF.